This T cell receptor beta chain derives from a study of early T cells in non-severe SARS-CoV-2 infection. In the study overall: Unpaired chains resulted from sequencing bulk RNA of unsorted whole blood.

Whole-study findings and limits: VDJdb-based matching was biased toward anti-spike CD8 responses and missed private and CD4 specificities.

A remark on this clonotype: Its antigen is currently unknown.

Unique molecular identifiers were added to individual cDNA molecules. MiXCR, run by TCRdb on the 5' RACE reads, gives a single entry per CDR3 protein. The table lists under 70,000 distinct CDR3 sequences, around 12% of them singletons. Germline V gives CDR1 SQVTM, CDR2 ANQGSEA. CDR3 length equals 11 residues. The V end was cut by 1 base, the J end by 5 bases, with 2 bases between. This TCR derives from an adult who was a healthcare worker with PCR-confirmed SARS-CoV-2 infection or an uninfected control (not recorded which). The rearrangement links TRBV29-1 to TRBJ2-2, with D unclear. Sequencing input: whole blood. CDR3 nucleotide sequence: TGCAGCGTTGAAGGAACCGGGGAGCTGTTTTTT. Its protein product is CSVEGTGELFF.